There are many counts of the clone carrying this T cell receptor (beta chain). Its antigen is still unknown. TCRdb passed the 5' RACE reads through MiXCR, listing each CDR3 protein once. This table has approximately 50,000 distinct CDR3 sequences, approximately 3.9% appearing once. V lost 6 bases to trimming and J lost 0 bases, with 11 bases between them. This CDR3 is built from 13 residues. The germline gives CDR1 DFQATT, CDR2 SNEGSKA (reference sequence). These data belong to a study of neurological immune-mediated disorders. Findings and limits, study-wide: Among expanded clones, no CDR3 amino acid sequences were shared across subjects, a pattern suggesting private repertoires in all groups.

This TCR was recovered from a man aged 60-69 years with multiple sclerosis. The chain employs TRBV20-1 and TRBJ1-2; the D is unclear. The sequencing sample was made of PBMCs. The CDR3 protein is CSAMDAANYGYTF. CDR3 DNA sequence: TGCAGTGCCATGGACGCAGCTAACTATGGCTACACCTTC.